Each of the 22 T cell receptor beta chains below was sequenced from the same sample in a study of blood T cell repertoires in COVID-19 (dated by TCRdb to 2020 to 2021). Receptors were amplified or captured by the immunoSEQ multiplex PCR assay. Here the immuneACCESS table is served through TCRdb, limited to in-frame sequences with V and J called. Missing clones are a known gap in these copies; in checked studies unresolved V genes cover under half, and the rest lacks a known reason. Recorded for this sample are just under 150,000 clones; approximately 89% of them occurred a single time. The ten largest account for around 1.6% of the sample. Sequenced input: peripheral blood. The receptors derive from a human donor in a cohort sampled during active COVID-19.

This chain connects TRBV4-1 to TRBJ2-1; TRBD1 matches at 8 bases. V shed 0 bases and J 4 bases; nucleotides not matched to a gene: 8. The CDR3 has 17 residues. From germline, CDR1 is MGHRA and CDR2 YSYEKL. CDR3 region: CASSQDIARGLYNEQFF. The CDR3 DNA is TGCGCCAGCAGCCAAGATATAGCCAGGGGGCTTTACAATGAGCAGTTCTTC.

The chain combines TRBV7-2 with TRBJ2-7, with 11 bases that match TRBD2. Germline V CDR1 and CDR2: SGHTA, FQGNSA. There are 17 residues in the CDR3. With V trimmed by 6 bases and J by 6 bases, 16 bases remained unmatched. CDR3 nucleotides: TGTGCCAGCAGTCTAGGGGGACTAGCGGCTCTACAGAGCGAGCAGTACTTC. Protein sequence: CASSLGGLAALQSEQYF.

V is TRBV12-3 or TRBV12-4 and J is TRBJ2-3; D gene uncertain. Deletions cut 1 base from V and 8 bases from J, with 10 bases between. The CDR3 spans 13 residues. CDR3 sequence (DNA): TGTGCCAGCAGTTTAGTTGTCGTTAGTACGCAGTATTTT. Translation gives CASSLVVVSTQYF.

This sequence joins TRBV19 and TRBJ1-1; the D is unclear. Per germline, CDR1 LNHDA and CDR2 SQIVND (reference sequence). The length of the CDR3 is 12 residues. V lost 5 bases and J 7 bases, leaving 11 bases between the germline ends. The CDR3 sequence is CASSPGVGEAFF. DNA of the CDR3: TGTGCCAGTAGTCCCGGGGTCGGTGAAGCTTTCTTT. Combining the CDR3 with reference TRBV19 and TRBJ1-1 gives the whole variable domain DGGITQSPKYLFRKEGQNVTLSCEQNLNHDAMYWYRQDPGQGLRLIYYSQIVNDFQKGDIAEGYSVSREKKESFPLTVTSAQKNPTAFYLCASSPGVGEAFFGQGTRLTVV.

J is TRBJ1-5 and V is TRBV6-5; D gene uncertain. The germline V gene has CDR1 MNHEY and CDR2 SVGAGI. CDR3 length equals 12 residues. The V end lost 6 bases, the J end lost 0 bases, and 3 bases lay between the germline ends. The CDR3 bases are TGTGCCAGCAGACATAGCAATCAGCCCCAGCATTTT. This codes for CASRHSNQPQHF.

The rearrangement uses TRBV15 and TRBJ2-3; D not resolved. Per the germline V gene, CDR1 is LNHNV and CDR2 is YYDKDF (reference sequence). V gave up 8 bases and J gave up 4 bases, with 16 bases separating them. CDR3 length: 14 amino acids. The CDR3 here is CATADSNLADTQYF. CDR3 sequence (DNA): TGTGCCACCGCAGACTCAAACCTTGCAGATACGCAGTATTTT.

This chain connects TRBV9 to TRBJ2-1; 9 nucleotides line up with TRBD1. V lost 0 bases to trimming and J lost 1 base; unmatched junction nucleotides: 2. The germline CDR1 and CDR2 sequences are SGDLS and YYNGEE. CDR3 length: 16 residues. CDR3 DNA sequence: TGTGCCAGCAGCGTAGGGGGACAGGGATCCTACAATGAGCAGTTCTTC. Its protein is CASSVGGQGSYNEQFF.

The table lists this clone with a count of one. This chain uses TRBV11-2 with TRBJ2-7; TRBD2 matches at 9 bases. This CDR3 region has 18 residues. V lost 1 base, J lost 3 bases, and 13 bases stayed unmatched. Germline CDR1 reads SGHAT; CDR2 reads FQNNGV. The CDR3 region is CASSLGLSRRRGGYEQYF. The DNA for the CDR3 is TGTGCCAGCAGCTTAGGGTTATCTCGGCGGCGGGGGGGCTACGAGCAGTACTTC.

This rearrangement joins TRBV14 to TRBJ2-1; 10 bases map to TRBD2. CDR1 and CDR2 (germline): SGHDN, FVKESK. V lost 5 bases to trimming and J lost 3 bases; unmatched junction nucleotides: 7. CDR3 length equals 16 residues. Here the CDR3 DNA reads TGTGCCAGCAGCAAAGCGGGGGGGCCCTACTACAATGAGCAGTTCTTC. Protein: CASSKAGGPYYNEQFF.

The CDR3 here is CASSLEALQVKETQYF. As DNA, the CDR3 is TGTGCCAGCAGCTTAGAGGCCTTGCAGGTCAAAGAGACCCAGTACTTC. This chain uses TRBV7-8 with TRBJ2-5, with D unresolved. The V gene lost 1 base and the J gene lost 3 bases, with 15 bases spanning the gap. Germline V gives CDR1 SGHVS, CDR2 FQNEAQ. This CDR3 has 16 residues.

V is TRBV4-1 and J is TRBJ2-7; TRBD2 agrees at 10 bases. The CDR3 spans 15 residues. Germline loops: CDR1 MGHRA, CDR2 YSYEKL. Germline trimming cut 1 base from V and 3 bases from J; bases unmatched to any gene: 3. CDR3 protein: CASSQGTSGLYEQYF. The CDR3 DNA reads TGCGCCAGCAGCCAAGGGACTAGCGGTCTCTACGAGCAGTACTTC.

The chain is built from TRBV7-2 and TRBJ2-5, with 7 bases matching TRBD2. The junction had 14 bases not matched to a gene; V was cut back by 5 bases and J by 5 bases. The CDR3 sequence is 16 residues long. In germline, CDR1 is SGHTA, CDR2 FQGNSA. The CDR3 loop is CASSAASGGLVETQYF. CDR3 DNA: TGTGCCAGCAGCGCGGCTAGCGGCGGGCTCGTGGAGACCCAGTACTTC.

The chain uses TRBV7-9 and TRBJ1-2, with D hard to call. The CDR3 covers 14 residues. V gave up 0 bases and J gave up 8 bases, with 13 bases separating them. Germline CDR1 reads SEHNR; CDR2 reads FQNEAQ (reference sequence). The CDR3: CASSLASTARGYTF. CDR3 sequence (DNA): TGTGCCAGCAGCTTAGCCTCCACAGCCCGAGGCTACACCTTC.

This chain joins TRBV19 and TRBJ1-2, with a weak D call TRBD1 (6 bases). This CDR3 has 17 residues. Trimming left V 5 bases short and J 0 bases short, with 19 bases between. CDR1 is LNHDA, CDR2 SQIVND, per germline (reference sequence). The CDR3 is CASSSPGQLRSNYGYTF. The CDR3 coding sequence is TGTGCCAGTAGTTCTCCGGGACAACTTCGTTCTAACTATGGCTACACCTTC.

The chain joins TRBV4-1 to TRBJ1-5; the match to TRBD1 covers 9 bases. The J segment lost 2 bases and the V segment lost 4 bases, leaving 3 bases of the junction unmatched. Germline-derived CDR1 and CDR2 are MGHRA and YSYEKL. The CDR3 loop spans 15 amino acids. CDR3 sequence: CASSPGQGGNQPQHF. In DNA, the CDR3 is TGCGCCAGCAGCCCGGGACAGGGCGGCAATCAGCCCCAGCATTTT.

V usage is TRBV4-2 and J usage is TRBJ2-5, with a weak D call TRBD2 (5 bases). V was shortened by 0 bases and J by 5 bases, with 13 bases between the two germline ends. The germline V gene encodes CDR1 LGHNA and CDR2 YNFKEQ. This CDR3 contains 15 residues. CDR3 sequence reads: CASSQDGARRETQYF. CDR3 nucleotide sequence: TGTGCCAGCAGCCAAGATGGTGCTCGGAGGGAGACCCAGTACTTC.

The chain employs TRBV9 and TRBJ2-2, with a weak D call TRBD2 (7 bases). CDR1 and CDR2 (germline): SGDLS, YYNGEE. This CDR3 is built from 16 residues. V was pared by 0 bases and J by 5 bases, with 14 bases between. The CDR3 coding sequence is TGTGCCAGCAGCGTAGCGGGGGGCGCAGGGACCGGGGAGCTGTTTTTT. This codes for CASSVAGGAGTGELFF.

V and J are TRBV5-6 and TRBJ2-3, with 13 nucleotides matching TRBD2. The V segment lost 1 base and the J segment 6 bases; nucleotides outside the gene matches: 2. Germline loops: CDR1 SGHDT, CDR2 YYEEEE. CDR3 length: 15 residues. The CDR3 DNA follows: TGTGCCAGCAGCTTGACTAGCGGGGGGGCCGATACGCAGTATTTT. Residues: CASSLTSGGADTQYF.

The chain is built from TRBV5-1 and TRBJ1-2; 7 nucleotides align to TRBD1. J gave up 7 bases and V 0 bases, and 6 bases lay outside the gene matches. Germline V gives CDR1 SGHRS, CDR2 YFSETQ. The CDR3 has 14 residues. The CDR3 here is CASSLVETGSGYTF. Written as DNA, the CDR3 is TGCGCCAGCAGCTTGGTGGAGACAGGGTCTGGCTACACCTTC.

This sequence joins TRBV7-6 and TRBJ2-7; the match to TRBD2 covers 11 bases. V was pared by 0 bases and J by 2 bases, with 3 bases of the junction left unmatched. CDR1 and CDR2 (germline): SGHVS, FNYEAQ. This CDR3 contains 16 residues. CDR3 sequence: CASSLALAGGPYEQYF. CDR3 coding DNA: TGTGCCAGCAGCTTAGCCCTAGCGGGGGGTCCCTACGAGCAGTACTTC.

The rearrangement joins TRBV5-1 to TRBJ1-2; no firm D call. The germline gives CDR1 SGHRS, CDR2 YFSETQ. Trimming shortened V by 5 bases and J by 0 bases, and 11 bases separated the two germline ends. This CDR3 comprises 14 residues. The CDR3 bases are TGCGCCAGCAGACCCGAATTAGCTAACTATGGCTACACCTTC. Protein: CASRPELANYGYTF.

CDR3 in DNA: TGTGCCAGCAGCAAAGGACAGCTTTTGTACGAGCAGTACTTC. It translates to CASSKGQLLYEQYF. J is TRBJ2-7 and V is TRBV21-1; TRBD1 reflects the table's D call only, with no check against the DNA. TRBV21-1 is annotated as a pseudogene. This CDR3 region has 14 residues.